The rows below give T cell receptor beta chains drawn from one sample of a study of response to subunit inactivated influenza vaccine. TCRdb re-analysed the RT-PCR reads in MiXCR, keeping a single row per CDR3 protein. Of roughly 460,000 distinct CDR3 sequences listed, around 9.9% are singletons. The material sequenced was PBMCs from blood, taken more than 35 days after vaccination. These receptors all stem from a man aged 50-59 years who received an inactivated influenza vaccine. Each CDR3 is given with its conserved first and last residue. The order of the fields is V gene, J gene, clone size, CDR3 length, D gene, CDR3 DNA, CDR3 protein. A D gene is named only where the DNA matches it firmly. Clone size is stated in some rows and not others, as once, few, many or a class when expanded.

V: TRBV5-1; J: TRBJ1-5; size: -; length: 15; D: -; DNA: TGCGCCAGCAGGAGAACAGGGTTGTCTAGTCAGCCCCAGCATTTT; CDR3: CASRRTGLSSQPQHF
V: TRBV20-1; J: TRBJ1-5; size: -; length: 14; D: -; DNA: TGCAGTGCTAGAGCATATAACGGCAATCAGCCCCAGCATTTT; CDR3: CSARAYNGNQPQHF
V: TRBV7-8; J: TRBJ1-4; size: many; length: 16; D: -; DNA: TGTGCCAGCAGCTTAAACCAGGGCGCAACTAATGAAAAACTGTTTTTT; CDR3: CASSLNQGATNEKLFF
V: TRBV7-9; J: TRBJ2-1; size: -; length: 14; D: TRBD1; DNA: TGTGCCAGTCGACAGGGGGGTGACTGGAATGAGCAGTTCTTC; CDR3: CASRQGGDWNEQFF
V: TRBV28; J: TRBJ1-6; size: -; length: 14; D: TRBD1; DNA: TGTGCCAGCAGTCTCGACAGGGTCGGCTCACCCCTCCACTTT; CDR3: CASSLDRVGSPLHF
V: TRBV11-2; J: TRBJ2-1; size: many; length: 13; D: -; DNA: TGTGCCAGCAGCTTCGAGACACGCTCTGAGCAGTTCTTC; CDR3: CASSFETRSEQFF
V: TRBV4-3; J: TRBJ1-4; size: -; length: 15; D: -; DNA: TGCGCCAGCAGCCAAGGAAACAGGGAGATTGAAAAACTGTTTTTT; CDR3: CASSQGNREIEKLFF
V: TRBV18; J: TRBJ1-1; size: -; length: 19; D: TRBD1; DNA: TGTGCCAGCTCACACCTGGAGGCAGGGGGGCTCCTAGCGAACACTGAAGCTTTCTTT; CDR3: CASSHLEAGGLLANTEAFF
V: TRBV12-3/TRBV12-4; J: TRBJ1-1; size: few; length: 13; D: -; DNA: TGTGCCAGCAGACTCGACAAGAACACTGAAGCTTTCTTT; CDR3: CASRLDKNTEAFF
V: TRBV20-1; J: TRBJ2-3; size: few; length: 15; D: TRBD2; DNA: TGCAGTGCTAGGTTACTAGCGGGAGGCACAGATACGCAGTATTTT; CDR3: CSARLLAGGTDTQYF
V: TRBV6-1; J: TRBJ2-7; size: few; length: 13; D: -; DNA: TGTGCCTCCAGGGGCGAAGTCTACTACGAGCAGTACTTC; CDR3: CASRGEVYYEQYF
V: TRBV12-3/TRBV12-4; J: TRBJ2-1; size: many; length: 14; D: -; DNA: TGTGCCAGCAGTTTGGGTAGCGATTACAATGAGCAGTTCTTC; CDR3: CASSLGSDYNEQFF
V: TRBV12-3/TRBV12-4; J: TRBJ2-7; size: many; length: 11; D: -; DNA: TGTGCCAGCAGTTTCCGGAACGAGCAGTACTTC; CDR3: CASSFRNEQYF
V: TRBV7-2; J: TRBJ2-3; size: many; length: 14; D: TRBD2; DNA: TGTGCCAGCAGCTTAGCCGGGGGGTTAGATACGCAGTATTTT; CDR3: CASSLAGGLDTQYF
V: TRBV29-1; J: TRBJ2-5; size: many; length: 13; D: TRBD1; DNA: TGCAGCGTGGGGACAGGGTGGCAAGAGACCCAGTACTTC; CDR3: CSVGTGWQETQYF
V: TRBV4-3; J: TRBJ2-1; size: many; length: 15; D: TRBD2; DNA: TGCGCCAGCAGCCGTAGCGGGAGTTCCTACAATGAGCAGTTCTTC; CDR3: CASSRSGSSYNEQFF
V: TRBV12-3/TRBV12-4; J: TRBJ2-3; size: few; length: 17; D: TRBD2; DNA: TGTGCCAGCAGTACCCAGCGGGTAGCGGGGGGGCCCGATACGCAGTATTTT; CDR3: CASSTQRVAGGPDTQYF
V: TRBV28; J: TRBJ1-2; size: -; length: 15; D: TRBD1; DNA: TGTGCCAGCAGTTTAGGCCAACAGGGGTACTATGGCTACACCTTC; CDR3: CASSLGQQGYYGYTF
V: TRBV7-8; J: TRBJ2-5; size: many; length: 19; D: TRBD2; DNA: TGTGCCAGCATCCGCAACCTTCTGACTAGCAGACCACCCCAAGAGACCCAGTACTTC; CDR3: CASIRNLLTSRPPQETQYF
V: TRBV27; J: TRBJ2-7; size: many; length: 13; D: -; DNA: TGTGCCAGCAGCTTACTAGGAACCTACGAGCAGTACTTC; CDR3: CASSLLGTYEQYF
V: TRBV6-5; J: TRBJ2-3; size: few; length: 18; D: TRBD2; DNA: TGTGCCAGCAGTTACCCGCTTGGGACTAGCGGGACCACAGATACGCAGTATTTT; CDR3: CASSYPLGTSGTTDTQYF
V: TRBV18; J: TRBJ2-7; size: -; length: 15; D: TRBD2; DNA: TGTGCCAGCTCGAACCAGGGGACTAGCGGTGACGAGCAGTACTTC; CDR3: CASSNQGTSGDEQYF
V: TRBV2; J: TRBJ2-5; size: -; length: 13; D: -; DNA: TGTGCCAGCAGCGGGACAAATCAAGAGACCCAGTACTTC; CDR3: CASSGTNQETQYF
V: TRBV28; J: TRBJ1-5; size: -; length: 19; D: -; DNA: TGTGCCAGCAGTCCACCAGGGTTTTTGAGCGCTAATAGCAATCAGCCCCAGCATTTT; CDR3: CASSPPGFLSANSNQPQHF
V: TRBV27; J: TRBJ2-2; size: many; length: 16; D: TRBD2; DNA: TGTGCCAGCAGTTCATCTAGCGGGGTGAACACCGGGGAGCTGTTTTTT; CDR3: CASSSSSGVNTGELFF
V: TRBV20-1; J: TRBJ2-7; size: few; length: 13; D: -; DNA: TGCAGCTTCTTCCGTCGGGAGAACTACGAGCAGTACTTC; CDR3: CSFFRRENYEQYF
V: TRBV18; J: TRBJ2-1; size: -; length: 13; D: TRBD2; DNA: TGTGCCAGCTCATCGGGACTAGCGGATGAGCAGTTCTTC; CDR3: CASSSGLADEQFF